This T cell receptor beta chain was obtained from a study of blood T cell repertoires in COVID-19. Study context: Acute-phase and convalescent COVID-19 samples originated in the United States, Italy and Spain.

The CDR3 length is 16 residues. Germline assignment: CDR1 SEHNR and CDR2 FQNEAQ (reference sequence). V was pared by 5 bases and J by 1 base, with 3 bases of the junction left unmatched. In the original workflow: Reference gene primers were amplified, and this amplification served to estimate nucleated cell counts. The data were produced by immunoSEQ multiplex PCR, yet TCRdb's version contains in-frame clones alone and is incomplete. For V, J and clone size, that table is used; D and trimming come from the DNA. Altogether about 90,000 clones are present, roughly four fifths being singletons, with the ten largest covering around 13%.

The sample taken for sequencing was peripheral blood. The clonotype originates from a human donor in a cohort sampled during active COVID-19. The V call is TRBV7-9, the J call TRBJ2-3; 13 bases are a match to TRBD2. This CDR3 is CASSPGTSGGTDTQYF. In DNA, the CDR3 is TGTGCCAGCAGCCCGGGGACTAGCGGGGGCACAGATACGCAGTATTTT.